This T cell receptor beta chain appears in the sequencing data of a study of molecular identifiers for immune sequencing clone quantification. Findings and limits, study-wide: Molecules of identical TCR sharing a barcode could underestimate highly expanded clone sizes.

As regards this clonotype: The antigen remains undetermined. A much more abundant neighbour one base away suggests this may be a read error.

Using a CD8+CD4-CCR7+CD45RA+ phenotype, naive CD8 T cells were sorted. Libraries of bulk TCR were made by previously described methods (with listed TCR primers). MiXCR, run by TCRdb on the PCR reads, gives a single entry per CDR3 protein. This sample has over 300,000 distinct CDR3 sequences; over 20% occur once, and the top ten carry roughly 0.7%. The CDR3 is 15 residues long. The V gene's germline CDR1 is MDHEN and CDR2 SYDVKM. The chain recombines TRBV28 with TRBJ2-3; perhaps TRBD2 as D (5 bases). The receptor's source is a human donor in good health. Some libraries in this study had Jurkat cell RNA spiked in. Sequenced: naive CD8+ T cells from blood, with Jurkat cell RNA spiked in. Described subset: FACS-sorted CD8+CD4-CCR7+CD45RA+ naive T cells. CDR3 in amino acids: CDSIATISSTDTQYF. CDR3 nucleotide sequence: TGTGACAGCATCGCGACTATATCTAGCACAGATACGCAGTATTTT.